This TCR beta chain was recovered during a study of T cell responses to AZD1222 COVID-19 vaccine. As for the study in general: Doses given second, at about 4 or about 12 weeks, were pooled.

Details on this clone: Its target is not known.

The table came from immunoSEQ multiplex PCR; TCRdb's copy has only in-frame clones and leaves some out. This sample has about 85,000 clones, with 90% found just once. The V segment lost 7 bases and the J segment 1 base; nucleotides outside the gene matches: 7. CDR1 is SNHLY and CDR2 is FYNNEI in the germline V gene. The CDR3 spans 16 residues. Study-level results: Sampling that yielded the repertoires occurred only after the peak T cell response.

The sequencing here drew on peripheral blood, taken on day 0 of AZD1222 vaccination. The J gene is TRBJ2-6, the V gene TRBV2; 7 bases line up with TRBD1. The source is an adult in good health. CDR3 DNA sequence: TGTGCCAGCATAGAGGGGGCGACGTCTGGGGCCAACGTCCTGACTTTC. Protein: CASIEGATSGANVLTF.